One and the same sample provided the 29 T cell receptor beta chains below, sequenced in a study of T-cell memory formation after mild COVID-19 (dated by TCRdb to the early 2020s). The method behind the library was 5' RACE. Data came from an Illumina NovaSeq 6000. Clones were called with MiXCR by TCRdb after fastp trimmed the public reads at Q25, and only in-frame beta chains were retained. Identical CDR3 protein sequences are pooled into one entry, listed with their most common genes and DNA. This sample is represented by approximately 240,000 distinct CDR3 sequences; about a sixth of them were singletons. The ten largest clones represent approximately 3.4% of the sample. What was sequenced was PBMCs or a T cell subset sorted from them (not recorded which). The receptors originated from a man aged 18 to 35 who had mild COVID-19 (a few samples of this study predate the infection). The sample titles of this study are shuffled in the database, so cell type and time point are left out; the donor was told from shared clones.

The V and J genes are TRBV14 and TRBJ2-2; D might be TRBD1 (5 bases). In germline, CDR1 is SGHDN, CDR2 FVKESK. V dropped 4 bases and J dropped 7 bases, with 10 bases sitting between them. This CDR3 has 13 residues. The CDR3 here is CASSPVGDGELFF. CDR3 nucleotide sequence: TGTGCCAGCAGCCCCGTAGGGGACGGGGAGCTGTTTTTT.

CDR3 in DNA: TGTGCCAGCAGAAGGACGGTCCGACAGGCATCTGGAAACACCATATATTTT. Translation: CASRRTVRQASGNTIYF. J is TRBJ1-3 and V is TRBV2, with D possibly matching TRBD1 (6 bases). Germline V gene data show CDR1 as SNHLY and CDR2 as FYNNEI. The CDR3 covers 17 residues. V was cut by 6 bases and J by 1 base, with 19 bases left in between.

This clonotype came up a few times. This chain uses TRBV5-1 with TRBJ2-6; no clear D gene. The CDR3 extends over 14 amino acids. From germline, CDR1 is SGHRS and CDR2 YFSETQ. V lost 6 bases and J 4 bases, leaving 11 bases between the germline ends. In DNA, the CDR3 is TGCGCCAGCACTCTGGCTGCGGGGGCCAACGTCCTGACTTTC. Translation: CASTLAAGANVLTF.

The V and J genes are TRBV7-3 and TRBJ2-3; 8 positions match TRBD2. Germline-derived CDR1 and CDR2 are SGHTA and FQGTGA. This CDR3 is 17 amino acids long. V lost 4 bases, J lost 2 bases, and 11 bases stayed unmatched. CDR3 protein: CASSSSVGSGVTDTQYF. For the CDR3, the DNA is TGTGCCAGCAGCTCTTCGGTTGGTAGCGGGGTCACAGATACGCAGTATTTT.

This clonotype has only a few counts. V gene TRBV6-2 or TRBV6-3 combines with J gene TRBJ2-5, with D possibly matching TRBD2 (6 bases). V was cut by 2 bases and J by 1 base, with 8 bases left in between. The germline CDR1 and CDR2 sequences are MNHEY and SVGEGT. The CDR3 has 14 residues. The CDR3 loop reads CASSYAGTQETQYF. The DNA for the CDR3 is TGTGCCAGCAGTTACGCGGGGACCCAAGAGACCCAGTACTTC.

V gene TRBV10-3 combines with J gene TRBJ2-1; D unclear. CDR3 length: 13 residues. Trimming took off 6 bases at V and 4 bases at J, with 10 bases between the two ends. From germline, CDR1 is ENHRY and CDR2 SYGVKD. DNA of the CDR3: TGTGCCATCAGCCGACCAAGTTACAATGAGCAGTTCTTC. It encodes CAISRPSYNEQFF.

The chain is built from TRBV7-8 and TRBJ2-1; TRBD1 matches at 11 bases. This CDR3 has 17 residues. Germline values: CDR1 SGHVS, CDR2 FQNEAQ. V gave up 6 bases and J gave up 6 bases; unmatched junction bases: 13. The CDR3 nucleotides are TGTGCCAGCAGTCATAGCGCCGGGACAGGGGGGAGCAATGAGCAGTTCTTC. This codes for CASSHSAGTGGSNEQFF.

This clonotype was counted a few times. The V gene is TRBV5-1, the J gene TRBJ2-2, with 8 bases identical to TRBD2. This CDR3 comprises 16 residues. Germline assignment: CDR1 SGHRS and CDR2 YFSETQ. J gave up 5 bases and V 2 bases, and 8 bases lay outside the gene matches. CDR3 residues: CASSFVAGGSTGELFF. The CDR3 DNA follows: TGCGCCAGCAGCTTCGTGGCGGGGGGCTCTACCGGGGAGCTGTTTTTT. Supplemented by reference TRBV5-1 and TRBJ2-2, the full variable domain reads KAGVTQTPRYLIKTRGQQVTLSCSPISGHRSVSWYQQTPGQGLQFLFEYFSETQRNKGNFPGRFSGRQFSNSRSEMNVSTLELGDSALYLCASSFVAGGSTGELFFGEGSRLTVL.

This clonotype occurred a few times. The DNA of the CDR3 is TGTGCCAGCAGCTTCTCTCCAGGGAACTATGGCTACACCTTC. Its translation: CASSFSPGNYGYTF. The chain couples TRBV5-5 to TRBJ1-2; D is perhaps TRBD1 (5 bases). V was trimmed by 2 bases and J by 2 bases, leaving 10 bases between them. The CDR3 has 14 residues. Looked up from germline, CDR1 is SGHKS and CDR2 is YYEKEE (reference sequence).

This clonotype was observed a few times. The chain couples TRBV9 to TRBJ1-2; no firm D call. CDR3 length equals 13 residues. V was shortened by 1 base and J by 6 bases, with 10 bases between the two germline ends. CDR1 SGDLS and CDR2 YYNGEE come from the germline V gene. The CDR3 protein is CASSVRARDGYTF. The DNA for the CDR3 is TGTGCCAGCAGCGTAAGAGCAAGGGATGGCTACACCTTC.

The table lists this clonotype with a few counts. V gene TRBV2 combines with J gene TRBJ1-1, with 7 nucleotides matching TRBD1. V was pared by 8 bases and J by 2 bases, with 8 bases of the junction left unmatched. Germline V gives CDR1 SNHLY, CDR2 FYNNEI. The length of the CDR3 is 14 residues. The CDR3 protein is CASRWTGSNTEAFF. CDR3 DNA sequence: TGTGCCAGCCGATGGACAGGAAGTAACACTGAAGCTTTCTTT.

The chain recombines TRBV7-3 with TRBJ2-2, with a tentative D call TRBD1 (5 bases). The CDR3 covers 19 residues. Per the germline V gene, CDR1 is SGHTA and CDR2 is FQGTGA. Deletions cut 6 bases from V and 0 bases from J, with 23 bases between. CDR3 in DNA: TGTGCCAGCAGTCCGGTGCATCTGACGACAGCCTCGAACACCGGGGAGCTGTTTTTT. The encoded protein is CASSPVHLTTASNTGELFF.

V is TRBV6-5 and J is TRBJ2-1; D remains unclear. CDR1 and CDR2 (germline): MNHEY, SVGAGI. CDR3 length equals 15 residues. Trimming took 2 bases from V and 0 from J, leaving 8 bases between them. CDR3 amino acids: CASSYALSSYNEQFF. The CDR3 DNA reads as TGTGCCAGCAGTTACGCCTTGAGCTCCTACAATGAGCAGTTCTTC.

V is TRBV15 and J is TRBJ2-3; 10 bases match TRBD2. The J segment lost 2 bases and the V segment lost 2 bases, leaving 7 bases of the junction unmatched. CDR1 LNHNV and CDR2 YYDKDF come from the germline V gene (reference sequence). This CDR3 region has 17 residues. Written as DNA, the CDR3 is TGTGCCACCAGCAGATCCACTAGCGGGGACAACACAGATACGCAGTATTTT. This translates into CATSRSTSGDNTDTQYF.

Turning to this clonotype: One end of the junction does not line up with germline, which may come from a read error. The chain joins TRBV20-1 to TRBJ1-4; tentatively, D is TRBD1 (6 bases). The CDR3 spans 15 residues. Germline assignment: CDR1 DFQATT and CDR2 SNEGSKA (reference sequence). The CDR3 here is CSAREGGRGNEKLFF. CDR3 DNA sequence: TGCAGTGCCAGAGAAGGGGGTAGGGGGAATGAAAAACTGTTTTTT.

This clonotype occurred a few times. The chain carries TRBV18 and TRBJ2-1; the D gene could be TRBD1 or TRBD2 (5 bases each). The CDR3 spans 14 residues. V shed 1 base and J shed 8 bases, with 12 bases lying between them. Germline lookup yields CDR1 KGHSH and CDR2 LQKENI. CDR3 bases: TGTGCCAGCTCACCACAGGGGCGAGGGGATGAGCAGTTCTTC. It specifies CASSPQGRGDEQFF. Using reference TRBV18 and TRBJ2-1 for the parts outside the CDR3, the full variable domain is NAGVMQNPRHLVRRRGQEARLRCSPMKGHSHVYWYRQLPEEGLKFMVYLQKENIIDESGMPKERFSAEFPKEGPSILRIQQVVRGDSAAYFCASSPQGRGDEQFFGPGTRLTVL.

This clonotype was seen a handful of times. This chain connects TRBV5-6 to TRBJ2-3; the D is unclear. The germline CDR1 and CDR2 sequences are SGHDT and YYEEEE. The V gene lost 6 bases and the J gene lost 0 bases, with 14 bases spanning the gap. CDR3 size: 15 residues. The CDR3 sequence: CASTPGLTSTDTQYF. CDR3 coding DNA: TGTGCCAGCACCCCCGGGTTAACTAGCACAGATACGCAGTATTTT.

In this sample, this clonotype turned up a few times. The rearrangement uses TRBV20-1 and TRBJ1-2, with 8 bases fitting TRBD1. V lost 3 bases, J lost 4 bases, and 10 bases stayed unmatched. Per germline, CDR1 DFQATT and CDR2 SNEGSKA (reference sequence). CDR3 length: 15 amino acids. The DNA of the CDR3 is TGCAGTGCTAGTGGGGGGGCAGGGGGCCCCTATGGCTACACCTTC. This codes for CSASGGAGGPYGYTF.

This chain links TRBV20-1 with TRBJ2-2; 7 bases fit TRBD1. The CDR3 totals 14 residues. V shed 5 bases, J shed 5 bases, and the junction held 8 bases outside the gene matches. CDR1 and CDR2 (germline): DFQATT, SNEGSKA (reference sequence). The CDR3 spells CSAPRQGTTGELFF. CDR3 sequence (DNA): TGCAGTGCTCCGCGACAGGGTACTACCGGGGAGCTGTTTTTT.

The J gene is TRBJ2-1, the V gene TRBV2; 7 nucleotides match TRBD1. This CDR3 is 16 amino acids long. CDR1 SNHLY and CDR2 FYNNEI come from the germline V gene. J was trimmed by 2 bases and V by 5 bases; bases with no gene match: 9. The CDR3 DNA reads TGTGCCAGCAGTCCCCCACCGGGACAGACCTACAATGAGCAGTTCTTC. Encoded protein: CASSPPPGQTYNEQFF.

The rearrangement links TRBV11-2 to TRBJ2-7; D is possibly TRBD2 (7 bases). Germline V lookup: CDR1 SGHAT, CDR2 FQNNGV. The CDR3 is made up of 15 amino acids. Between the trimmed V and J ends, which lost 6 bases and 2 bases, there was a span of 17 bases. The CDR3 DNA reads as TGTGCCAGCAGACCCGGGGGCGGGGGACCCTACGAGCAGTACTTC. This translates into CASRPGGGGPYEQYF.

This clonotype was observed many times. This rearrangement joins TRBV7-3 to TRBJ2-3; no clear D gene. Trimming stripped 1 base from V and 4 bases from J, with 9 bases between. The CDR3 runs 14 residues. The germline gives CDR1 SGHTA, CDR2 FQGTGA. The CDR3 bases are TGTGCCAGCAGCTTAAACCCCGTTGCAGATACGCAGTATTTT. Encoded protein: CASSLNPVADTQYF.

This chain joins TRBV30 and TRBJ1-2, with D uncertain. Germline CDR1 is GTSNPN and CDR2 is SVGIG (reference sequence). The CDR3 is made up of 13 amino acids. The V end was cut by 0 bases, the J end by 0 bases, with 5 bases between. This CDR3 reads CAWSVSANYGYTF. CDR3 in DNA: TGTGCCTGGAGTGTCTCGGCTAACTATGGCTACACCTTC.

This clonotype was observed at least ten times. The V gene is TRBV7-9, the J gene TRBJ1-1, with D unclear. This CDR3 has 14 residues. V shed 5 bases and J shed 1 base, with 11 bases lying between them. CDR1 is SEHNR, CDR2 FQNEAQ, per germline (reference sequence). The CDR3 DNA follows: TGTGCCAGCAGCCCCCATCGACCGAACACTGAAGCTTTCTTT. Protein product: CASSPHRPNTEAFF.

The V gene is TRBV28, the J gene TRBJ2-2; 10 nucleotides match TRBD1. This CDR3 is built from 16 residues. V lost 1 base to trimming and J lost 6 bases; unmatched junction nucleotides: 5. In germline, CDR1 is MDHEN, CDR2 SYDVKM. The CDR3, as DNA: TGTGCCAGCAGTTTATTCGGGACAGGGGCCCCCGGGGAGCTGTTTTTT. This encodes CASSLFGTGAPGELFF. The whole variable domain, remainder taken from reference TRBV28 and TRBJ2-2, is DVKVTQSSRYLVKRTGEKVFLECVQDMDHENMFWYRQDPGLGLRLIYFSYDVKMKEKGDIPEGYSVSREKKERFSLILESASTNQTSMYLCASSLFGTGAPGELFFGEGSRLTVL.

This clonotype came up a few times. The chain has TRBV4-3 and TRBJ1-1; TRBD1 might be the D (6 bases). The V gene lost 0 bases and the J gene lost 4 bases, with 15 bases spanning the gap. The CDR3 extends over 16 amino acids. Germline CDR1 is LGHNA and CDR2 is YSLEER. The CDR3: CASSQDYRQDRTEAFF. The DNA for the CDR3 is TGCGCCAGCAGCCAAGATTACCGACAGGACCGCACTGAAGCTTTCTTT.

The CDR3 loop is CASGPAPLAGGSYNEQFF. For the CDR3, the DNA is TGTGCTAGTGGTCCGGCCCCATTAGCGGGCGGCTCCTACAATGAGCAGTTCTTC. This sequence joins TRBV12-5 and TRBJ2-1; TRBD2 agrees at 7 bases. Trimming took 5 bases from V and 0 from J; bases not matched to a gene: 13. This CDR3 is 18 amino acids long. In germline, CDR1 is LGHNT, CDR2 FRNRAP.

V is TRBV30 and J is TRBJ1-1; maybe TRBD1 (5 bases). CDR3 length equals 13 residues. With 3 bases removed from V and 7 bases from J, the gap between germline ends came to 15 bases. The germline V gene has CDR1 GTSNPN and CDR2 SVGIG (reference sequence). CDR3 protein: CAWSAGPTNEAFF. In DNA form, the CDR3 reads TGTGCCTGGAGCGCAGGGCCGACAAATGAAGCTTTCTTT.

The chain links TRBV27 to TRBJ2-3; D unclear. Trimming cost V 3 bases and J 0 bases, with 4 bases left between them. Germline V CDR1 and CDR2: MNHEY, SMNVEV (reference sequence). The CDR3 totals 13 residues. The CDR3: CASSFASTDTQYF. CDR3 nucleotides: TGTGCCAGCAGTTTCGCTAGCACAGATACGCAGTATTTT.